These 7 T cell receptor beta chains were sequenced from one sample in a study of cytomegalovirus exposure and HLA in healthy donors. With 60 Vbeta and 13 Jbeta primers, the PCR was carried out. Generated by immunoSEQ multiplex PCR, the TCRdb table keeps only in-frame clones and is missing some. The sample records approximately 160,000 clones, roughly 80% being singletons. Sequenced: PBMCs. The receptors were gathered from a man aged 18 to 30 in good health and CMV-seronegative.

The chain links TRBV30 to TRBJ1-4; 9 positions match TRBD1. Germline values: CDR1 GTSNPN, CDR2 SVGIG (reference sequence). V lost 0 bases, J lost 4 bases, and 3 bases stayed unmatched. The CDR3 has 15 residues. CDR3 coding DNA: TGTGCCTGGAGTGTCAGGGGACAGGGTAATGAAAAACTGTTTTTT. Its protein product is CAWSVRGQGNEKLFF.

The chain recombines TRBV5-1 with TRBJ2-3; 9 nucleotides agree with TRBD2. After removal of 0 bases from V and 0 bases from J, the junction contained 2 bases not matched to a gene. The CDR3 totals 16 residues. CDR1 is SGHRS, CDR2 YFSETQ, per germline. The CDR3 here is CASSLEAGGSTDTQYF. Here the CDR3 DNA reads TGCGCCAGCAGCTTGGAAGCGGGGGGAAGCACAGATACGCAGTATTTT.

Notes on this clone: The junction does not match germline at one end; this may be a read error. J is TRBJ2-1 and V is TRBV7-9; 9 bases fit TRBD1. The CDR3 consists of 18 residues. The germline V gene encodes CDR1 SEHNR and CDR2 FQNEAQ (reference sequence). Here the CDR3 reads CSSSLMGAGTGRLGEQFF. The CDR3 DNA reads TGTTCCAGCAGCTTAATGGGAGCCGGGACAGGGAGATTAGGTGAGCAGTTCTTC.

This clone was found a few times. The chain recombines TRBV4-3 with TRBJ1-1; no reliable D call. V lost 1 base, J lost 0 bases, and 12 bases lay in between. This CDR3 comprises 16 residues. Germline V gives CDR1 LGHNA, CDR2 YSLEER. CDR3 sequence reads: CASSQAYGELNTEAFF. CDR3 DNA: TGCGCCAGCAGCCAAGCTTATGGAGAGCTGAACACTGAAGCTTTCTTT.

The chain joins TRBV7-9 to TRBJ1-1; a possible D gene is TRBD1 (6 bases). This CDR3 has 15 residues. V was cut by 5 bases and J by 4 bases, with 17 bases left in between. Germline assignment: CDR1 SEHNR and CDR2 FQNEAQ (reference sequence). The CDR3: CASSGAQGRGTEAFF. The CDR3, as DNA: TGTGCCAGCAGCGGGGCACAGGGTCGGGGCACTGAAGCTTTCTTT.

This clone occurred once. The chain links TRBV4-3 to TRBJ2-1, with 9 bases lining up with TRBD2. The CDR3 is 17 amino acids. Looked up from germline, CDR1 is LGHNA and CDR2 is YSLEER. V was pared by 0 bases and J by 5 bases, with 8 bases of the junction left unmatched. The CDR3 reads CASSQDPSGGTDNEQFF. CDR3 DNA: TGCGCCAGCAGCCAAGATCCCAGCGGGGGGACCGACAATGAGCAGTTCTTC.

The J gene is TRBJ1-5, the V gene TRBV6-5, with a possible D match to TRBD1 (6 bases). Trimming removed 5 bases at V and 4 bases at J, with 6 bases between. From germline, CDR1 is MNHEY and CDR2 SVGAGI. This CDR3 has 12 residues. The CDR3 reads CASSGQNQPQHF. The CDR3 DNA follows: TGTGCCAGCAGTGGACAGAATCAGCCCCAGCATTTT.